These T cell receptor beta chains were read from a single sample in a study of T-cell reconstitution after alpha-beta-depleted transplantation in children. Each CDR3 protein is one row after TCRdb ran MiXCR on the PCR reads. The profile shows hundreds of thousands of distinct CDR3 sequences, 15% to 20% of them singletons. The specimen comprised PBMCs, mostly from graft donor cells, sampled 360 days after TCRalphabeta/CD19-depleted stem cell transplant. Every receptor here comes from a male patient between 10 and 17 years old who had a stem cell transplant for acute lymphoblastic leukemia, so the T cells may come from the graft donor. Both conserved end residues are part of each CDR3. Each record gives: D gene, V gene, CDR3 length, J gene, clone size, CDR3 DNA, CDR3 protein. The D gene is left open where the match is weak. The size of a clone is reported for some rows only, either as once, few or many, or as a class for expanded clones.

-	TRBV12-3/TRBV12-4	14	TRBJ1-2	many	TGTGCCAGCAGTTTAGGAAGGGGTAACTATGGCTACACCTTC	CASSLGRGNYGYTF
-	TRBV29-1	15	TRBJ2-1	-	TGCAGCGTTGAAGGAGGCAGTACAGTTGGCGATGAGCAGTTCTTC	CSVEGGSTVGDEQFF
-	TRBV3-1	16	TRBJ1-6	-	TGTGCCAGCAGCCAAGATACGGTCATTTATAATTCACCCCTCCACTTT	CASSQDTVIYNSPLHF
-	TRBV9	18	TRBJ2-1	few	TGTGCCAGCAGCGGAGAAAAGGGCGCGGGGAGCTCCTACAATGAGCAGTTCTTC	CASSGEKGAGSSYNEQFF
TRBD1	TRBV12-3/TRBV12-4	17	TRBJ2-4	-	TGTGCCAGCAGTTTAAAAGGCTCAGGACAGGGGAAAAACATTCAGTACTTC	CASSLKGSGQGKNIQYF
-	TRBV4-1	15	TRBJ2-5	-	TGCGCCAGCAGCCAAGAAGCGCGACGGGGAGGGACCCAGTACTTC	CASSQEARRGGTQYF
TRBD1	TRBV19	15	TRBJ2-7	-	TGTGCCAGCTCGCCTCTTGGGACAGGGATTGCCGAGCAGTACTTC	CASSPLGTGIAEQYF
-	TRBV2	14	TRBJ2-2	-	TGTGCCAGCAGTGAGGGGGTTGACACCGGGGAGCTGTTTTTT	CASSEGVDTGELFF
TRBD1	TRBV7-9	14	TRBJ1-4	-	TGTGCCAGCAGCCCATATCGCGGGACAGCCGAGCTGAAATTT	CASSPYRGTAELKF
-	TRBV20-1	14	TRBJ1-5	few	TGCAGTGCTAGAGAACAGGGCTATCGTCAGCCCCAGCATTTT	CSAREQGYRQPQHF
-	TRBV6-4	16	TRBJ2-7	-	TGTGCCAGCAAGCCGCAACGGACACAATCTTCGTACGAGCAGTACTTC	CASKPQRTQSSYEQYF
-	TRBV29-1	14	TRBJ2-2	-	TGCAGCGCGACCCAGGGGTTGGGGACCGGGGAGCTGTTTTTT	CSATQGLGTGELFF
TRBD2	TRBV6-2/TRBV6-3	16	TRBJ2-5	-	TGTGCCAGCAGTTACGTCGGACTAGCGGGAGCGAAGACCCAGTACTTC	CASSYVGLAGAKTQYF
-	TRBV5-1	15	TRBJ2-7	-	TGCGCCAGCAGCGACAGGCCACGACTCTCCTACGAGCAGTACTTC	CASSDRPRLSYEQYF
-	TRBV5-1	14	TRBJ2-4	-	TGCGCCAGCAGCTTCGGCAGGATAAAAAACATTCAGTACTTC	CASSFGRIKNIQYF
-	TRBV18	15	TRBJ2-5	few	TGTGCCAGCTCACAGCTCGCGCTAGTAGCGGAGACCCAGTACTTC	CASSQLALVAETQYF
TRBD1	TRBV6-1	12	TRBJ2-1	-	TGTGCCAGCAGACAGGGGTGGAATGAGCAGTTCTTC	CASRQGWNEQFF
TRBD2	TRBV4-1	16	TRBJ2-1	-	TGCGCCAGCGGAACGACTAGCGGATTCTCCTACAATGAGCAGTTCTTC	CASGTTSGFSYNEQFF
-	TRBV5-5	15	TRBJ1-6	many	TGTGCCAGCAGCTTGCCCCCGGGGGCAAATTCACCCCTCCACTTT	CASSLPPGANSPLHF
-	TRBV4-1	13	TRBJ2-1	few	TGCGCCAGCGGTTGGCAGGGCCGGGGTGAGCAGTTCTTC	CASGWQGRGEQFF
TRBD2	TRBV25-1	17	TRBJ2-7	-	TGTGCCAGCAGTGAATACGGGACTAGCGGGAACTCCTACGAGCAGTACTTC	CASSEYGTSGNSYEQYF
-	TRBV27	14	TRBJ1-6	few	TGTGCCAGCAGTTTGTTGGGTCCAAATTCACCCCTCCACTTT	CASSLLGPNSPLHF
TRBD2	TRBV5-1	18	TRBJ2-7	-	TGCGCCAGCAGCTTGCGGGGGGCGACTAGCGGACGATCCTACGAGCAGTACTTC	CASSLRGATSGRSYEQYF
TRBD1	TRBV5-6	16	TRBJ2-5	-	TGTGCCAGCAGCCTACTCGGGGACAGGGTGTCAGAGACCCAGTACTTC	CASSLLGDRVSETQYF
TRBD2	TRBV5-1	13	TRBJ2-3	-	TGCGCCAGCAGCAACGGGGGGACAGATACGCAGTATTTT	CASSNGGTDTQYF
-	TRBV6-5	13	TRBJ2-1	-	TGTGCCAGCAGTTTCGGACAGCCGGATGAGCAGTTCTTC	CASSFGQPDEQFF
TRBD1	TRBV12-3/TRBV12-4	17	TRBJ1-5	-	TGTGCCAGCAGACCCGGGACAGGGACGGGGAGCAATCAGCCCCAGCATTTT	CASRPGTGTGSNQPQHF
TRBD1	TRBV20-1	14	TRBJ2-7	many	TGCAGTGCTAGAGTCCGGGACAGGGCCTACGAGCAGTACTTC	CSARVRDRAYEQYF
TRBD2	TRBV5-1	17	TRBJ2-1	few	TGCGCCAGCCAGACTAGCGGGAGGGTTAGCTCCTACAATGAGCAGTTCTTC	CASQTSGRVSSYNEQFF
TRBD1	TRBV27	14	TRBJ1-1	many	TGTGCCAGCAGTTTGCGGACAGGCGACACTGAAGCTTTCTTT	CASSLRTGDTEAFF
-	TRBV28	17	TRBJ1-5	few	TGTGCCAGCAGTTTATTAAAGATCCGGAAGTCCAATCAGCCCCAGCATTTT	CASSLLKIRKSNQPQHF
TRBD1	TRBV5-1	15	TRBJ1-2	few	TGCGCCAGCAGCGGACAGGGAATCCCCGACTATGGCTACACCTTC	CASSGQGIPDYGYTF
TRBD2	TRBV5-1	15	TRBJ2-4	few	TGCGCCAGCAGCTTGGGACTAGCGGGAGTAAACATTCAGTACTTC	CASSLGLAGVNIQYF
-	TRBV7-6	14	TRBJ2-3	-	TGTGCCAGCAGCTTAAATACCGACACAGATACGCAGTATTTT	CASSLNTDTDTQYF
-	TRBV12-5	15	TRBJ1-6	-	TGTGCTAGTGGTTTGCGGACAGCGGTGAATTCACCCCTCCACTTT	CASGLRTAVNSPLHF
-	TRBV2	15	TRBJ2-6	-	TGTGCCAGCAGTGAATCGGTCCACAGCCTCGACGTCCTGACTTTC	CASSESVHSLDVLTF
TRBD1	TRBV3-1	15	TRBJ2-5	few	TGTGCCAGCAGCAGACAGGGGCCTTTCCAAGAGACCCAGTACTTC	CASSRQGPFQETQYF
-	TRBV29-1	17	TRBJ2-2	few	TGCAGCGTTGAAGAAGAGGCCAGGGAATCGAACACCGGGGAGCTGTTTTTT	CSVEEEARESNTGELFF
-	TRBV6-2/TRBV6-3	15	TRBJ2-1	-	TGTGCCAGCAGTTCGGAGCGTATAACCTACAATGAGCAGTTCTTC	CASSSERITYNEQFF
-	TRBV20-1	14	TRBJ2-1	few	TGCAGTGCTAGAGTCGGGGGCACCTACAATGAGCAGTTCTTC	CSARVGGTYNEQFF
-	TRBV12-3/TRBV12-4	14	TRBJ1-5	few	TGTGCCAGCAGTAAGCTTGTAGGCAATCAGCCCCAGCATTTT	CASSKLVGNQPQHF
-	TRBV3-1	13	TRBJ2-1	many	TGTGCCAGCAGCCAAGCCTACGGCAATGAGCAGTTCTTC	CASSQAYGNEQFF
-	TRBV18	14	TRBJ2-6	many	TGTGCCAGCTCACCCCAGTCTGGGGCCAACGTCCTGACTTTC	CASSPQSGANVLTF
-	TRBV29-1	13	TRBJ2-1	-	TGCAGCGTTGTTGGGGCCCTAGACAATGAGCAGTTCTTC	CSVVGALDNEQFF
TRBD2	TRBV9	17	TRBJ2-2	-	TGTGCCAGCAGCGTAGGGTTTTCGGGACTATACACCGGGGAGCTGTTTTTT	CASSVGFSGLYTGELFF
TRBD1	TRBV12-3/TRBV12-4	14	TRBJ2-3	-	TGTGCCAGCAGTCCCGGGACAGGGATAGATACGCAGTATTTT	CASSPGTGIDTQYF